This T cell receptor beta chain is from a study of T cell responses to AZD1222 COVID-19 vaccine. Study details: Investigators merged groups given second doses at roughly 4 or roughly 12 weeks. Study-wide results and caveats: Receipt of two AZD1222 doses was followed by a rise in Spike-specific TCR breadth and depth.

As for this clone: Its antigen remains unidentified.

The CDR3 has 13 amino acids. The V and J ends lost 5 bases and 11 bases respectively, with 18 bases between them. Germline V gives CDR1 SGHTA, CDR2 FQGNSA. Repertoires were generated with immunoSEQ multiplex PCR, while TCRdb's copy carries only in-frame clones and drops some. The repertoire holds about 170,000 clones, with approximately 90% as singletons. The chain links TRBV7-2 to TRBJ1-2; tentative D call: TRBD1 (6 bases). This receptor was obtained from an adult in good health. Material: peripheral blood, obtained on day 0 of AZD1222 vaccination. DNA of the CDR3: TGTGCCAGCAGCCTTCCGGACAGCCAAGAGTACACCTTC. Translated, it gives CASSLPDSQEYTF.